The 29 T cell receptor beta chains below were found in one sample sequenced in a study of blood T cell repertoires in COVID-19. The repertoire was sequenced with immunoSEQ multiplex PCR; TCRdb's copy has only in-frame clones and lacks some. The sample has around 220,000 clones; approximately 86% are singletons. The sequencing input was PBMCs or T cells enriched from blood (not recorded which). The receptor source for this set is a woman aged 50 to 65 with acute COVID-19.

This clone showed up just once. This CDR3 reads CASSPRGAGDTYNEQFF. CDR3 coding DNA: TGTGCCAGCAGCCCACGAGGCGCCGGGGATACCTACAATGAGCAGTTCTTC. This rearrangement joins TRBV5-5 to TRBJ2-1; perhaps TRBD2 as D (5 bases). V was cut by 4 bases and J by 2 bases, with 19 bases left in between. Germline-derived CDR1 and CDR2 are SGHKS and YYEKEE (reference sequence). This CDR3 has 17 residues.

The V call is TRBV19, the J call TRBJ1-3; TRBD1 might be the D (5 bases). Germline V lookup: CDR1 LNHDA, CDR2 SQIVND (reference sequence). CDR3 length equals 19 residues. V was cut by 3 bases and J by 0 bases, with 21 bases left in between. CDR3 bases: TGTGCCAGTAGTATGCAGCAGGGCCTAAGATCGAGCTCTGGAAACACCATATATTTT. Amino acid sequence: CASSMQQGLRSSSGNTIYF.

This sequence joins TRBV2 and TRBJ1-5; D perhaps matches TRBD1 (6 bases). The CDR3 totals 15 residues. V lost 4 bases and J lost 6, with 16 bases in between. Germline V gene lookup returns CDR1 SNHLY and CDR2 FYNNEI. The CDR3 DNA reads as TGTGCCAGCAGTGGGGCCACAGGGCCCGGTCAGCCCCAGCATTTT. Protein sequence: CASSGATGPGQPQHF.

The rearrangement uses TRBV18 and TRBJ2-3; 8 bases align to TRBD2. The CDR3 is 17 residues long. V dropped 1 base and J dropped 0; count of bases not matched to a gene: 6. CDR1 is KGHSH and CDR2 is LQKENI in the germline V gene. The CDR3 protein is CASSPQLAATSTDTQYF. CDR3 nucleotides: TGTGCCAGCTCACCACAACTAGCGGCAACTAGCACAGATACGCAGTATTTT.

The V call is TRBV27, the J call TRBJ2-7; weak D call: TRBD1 (5 bases). The germline V and J ends were trimmed by 5 bases and 6 bases, with 17 bases remaining between them. This CDR3 comprises 14 residues. CDR1 and CDR2 from the germline V gene are MNHEY and SMNVEV (reference sequence). The CDR3 region has the DNA TGTGCCAGCAGTCTACAGGCGGCCCCCAGCGAGCAGTACTTC. Translation: CASSLQAAPSEQYF.

This clone was counted between two and nine times. The rearrangement links TRBV7-6 to TRBJ2-3, with 10 bases matching TRBD2. V lost 6 bases to trimming and J lost 2 bases; unmatched junction nucleotides: 8. Germline V CDR1 and CDR2: SGHVS, FNYEAQ. CDR3 length: 16 residues. The CDR3 region has the DNA TGTGCCAGCAGTTTCGGACTAGCGGTTAACACAGATACGCAGTATTTT. Protein sequence: CASSFGLAVNTDTQYF.

V usage is TRBV28 and J usage is TRBJ2-5, with D perhaps TRBD2 (5 bases). This CDR3 is built from 16 residues. V was clipped by 1 base and J by 1 base, with 13 bases between them. Per the germline V gene, CDR1 is MDHEN and CDR2 is SYDVKM. CDR3 amino acids: CASSLSAQTIQETQYF. The DNA of the CDR3 is TGTGCCAGCAGTTTATCGGCACAGACTATCCAAGAGACCCAGTACTTC. The full variable domain, rest sourced from reference TRBV28 and TRBJ2-5, is DVKVTQSSRYLVKRTGEKVFLECVQDMDHENMFWYRQDPGLGLRLIYFSYDVKMKEKGDIPEGYSVSREKKERFSLILESASTNQTSMYLCASSLSAQTIQETQYFGPGTRLLVL.

This clone was seen just once. The chain employs TRBV4-3 and TRBJ2-1; the D gene is possibly TRBD2 (6 bases). V gave up 4 bases and J gave up 0 bases, with 10 bases separating them. Germline CDR1 LGHNA, CDR2 YSLEER. The CDR3 loop spans 15 amino acids. CDR3 loop: CASSLSGSSYNEQFF. In DNA form, the CDR3 reads TGCGCCAGCAGCCTTAGCGGCAGCTCCTACAATGAGCAGTTCTTC.

The chain is built from TRBV6-5 and TRBJ2-7, with 8 bases identical to TRBD1. This CDR3 comprises 13 residues. Germline V gives CDR1 MNHEY, CDR2 SVGAGI. V was pared by 6 bases and J by 5 bases, with 6 bases of the junction left unmatched. The CDR3 sequence: CASRRTGNHEQYF. As DNA, the CDR3 is TGTGCCAGCAGGAGGACAGGGAACCACGAGCAGTACTTC.

The chain uses TRBV6-5 and TRBJ2-5, with D hard to call. The CDR3 consists of 13 residues. Germline V gene lookup returns CDR1 MNHEY and CDR2 SVGAGI. Deletions cut 6 bases from V and 5 bases from J, with 13 bases between. The CDR3 protein is CASRATSWETQYF. The CDR3 region has the DNA TGTGCCAGCAGAGCAACCTCGTGGGAGACCCAGTACTTC.

CDR3 coding DNA: TGTGCCAGTAGTATACCCCCCGGCCTAGGTCAGCCCCAGCATTTT. Protein: CASSIPPGLGQPQHF. The chain carries TRBV19 and TRBJ1-5; no firm D call. In germline, CDR1 is LNHDA, CDR2 SQIVND (reference sequence). The CDR3 sequence is 15 residues long. V dropped 2 bases and J dropped 6 bases, with 14 bases sitting between them.

The chain links TRBV19 to TRBJ2-4, with D perhaps TRBD2 (5 bases). The V and J ends lost 1 base and 0 bases respectively, with 13 bases between them. This CDR3 contains 17 residues. Germline V lookup: CDR1 LNHDA, CDR2 SQIVND (reference sequence). The CDR3 sequence: CASSIGLRRSAKNIQYF. The CDR3 coding sequence is TGTGCCAGTAGTATAGGTCTCCGGAGGTCAGCCAAAAACATTCAGTACTTC.

This clone was recorded once. The chain carries TRBV30 and TRBJ1-5; D not resolved. The CDR3 sequence is 14 residues long. The germline CDR1 and CDR2 sequences are GTSNPN and SVGIG (reference sequence). V lost 5 bases to trimming and J lost 2 bases, with 13 bases between them. The CDR3 nucleotides are TGTGCCTGGGGGGAGGGAAGCGGCAATCAGCCCCAGCATTTT. Translation gives CAWGEGSGNQPQHF. Using reference TRBV30 and TRBJ1-5 for the parts outside the CDR3, the full variable domain is SQTIHQWPATLVQPVGSPLSLECTVEGTSNPNLYWYRQAAGRGLQLLFYSVGIGQISSEVPQNLSASRPQDRQFILSSKKLLLSDSGFYLCAWGEGSGNQPQHFGDGTRLSIL.

CDR3 in amino acids: CASSYQAGDTETQYF. CDR3 in DNA: TGTGCCAGCAGTTACCAAGCGGGAGACACTGAGACCCAGTACTTC. The chain recombines TRBV6-5 with TRBJ2-5; TRBD2 agrees at 8 bases. J lost 5 bases, V lost 2 bases, and 7 bases had no gene match. The CDR3 totals 15 residues. Germline-derived CDR1 and CDR2 are MNHEY and SVGAGI.

This sequence joins TRBV24-1 and TRBJ2-1; the D gene is possibly TRBD2 (5 bases). CDR1 KGHDR and CDR2 SFDVKD come from the germline V gene. The V end was cut by 3 bases, the J end by 8 bases, with 13 bases between. The CDR3 spans 14 residues. In nucleotides, the CDR3 is TGTGCCACCAGTGATCCAACACTAGTTCATGAGCAGTTCTTC. This codes for CATSDPTLVHEQFF.

J is TRBJ2-7 and V is TRBV28; D call uncertain. Trimming stripped 3 bases from V and 3 bases from J, with 6 bases between. Germline V gene lookup returns CDR1 MDHEN and CDR2 SYDVKM. The CDR3 has 12 residues. CDR3 bases: TGTGCCAGCAGTTTTAGTATCTACGAGCAGTACTTC. It codes for CASSFSIYEQYF.

The chain carries TRBV19 and TRBJ1-4; D not resolved. The CDR3 consists of 16 residues. V was pared by 7 bases and J by 0 bases, with 15 bases between. Germline loops: CDR1 LNHDA, CDR2 SQIVND (reference sequence). Written as DNA, the CDR3 is TGTGCCAGTATTGGCAGTGAATATTCAACTAATGAAAAACTGTTTTTT. This sequence encodes CASIGSEYSTNEKLFF.

The chain joins TRBV19 to TRBJ2-6; 7 bases fit TRBD1. This CDR3 has 17 residues. Germline V gene sequence: CDR1 LNHDA, CDR2 SQIVND (reference sequence). V trimming: 7 bases; J trimming: 0 bases; junction bases outside the gene matches: 9. CDR3 coding DNA: TGTGCCAGTAACCGACAGGGCTCGAGCTCTGGGGCCAACGTCCTGACTTTC. The encoded protein is CASNRQGSSSGANVLTF.

The chain has TRBV7-3 and TRBJ1-2; D gene ambiguous. Trimming shortened V by 5 bases and J by 2 bases, and 9 bases separated the two germline ends. The length of the CDR3 is 13 residues. Germline CDR1 and CDR2: SGHTA and FQGTGA. CDR3 in DNA: TGTGCCAGCAGCCCGTCCGGGAACTATGGCTACACCTTC. As protein: CASSPSGNYGYTF.

This sequence joins TRBV5-1 and TRBJ1-5; 7 nucleotides match TRBD1. The V gene's germline CDR1 is SGHRS and CDR2 YFSETQ. J gave up 5 bases and V 4 bases, and 3 bases lay outside the gene matches. The CDR3 extends over 13 amino acids. Written as DNA, the CDR3 is TGCGCCAGCAGCCCCACAGGGGATCAGCCCCAGCATTTT. Protein: CASSPTGDQPQHF.

The V gene is TRBV18, the J gene TRBJ1-1; 7 bases are a match to TRBD1. V gave up 4 bases and J gave up 3 bases; unmatched junction bases: 2. CDR1 and CDR2 (germline): KGHSH, LQKENI. This CDR3 has 13 residues. The CDR3: CASSQGADTEAFF. The CDR3 nucleotides are TGTGCCAGCTCACAGGGGGCGGACACTGAAGCTTTCTTT.

The rearrangement uses TRBV2 and TRBJ2-2; D possibly corresponds to TRBD2 (5 bases). Germline CDR1 is SNHLY and CDR2 is FYNNEI. V dropped 1 base and J dropped 7 bases, with 13 bases sitting between them. The CDR3 totals 15 residues. CDR3 protein: CASSEEEARNGELFF. The DNA of the CDR3 is TGTGCCAGCAGTGAAGAGGAGGCTCGAAACGGGGAGCTGTTTTTT.

The chain uses TRBV5-5 and TRBJ2-3, with 7 bases aligning to TRBD1. Germline CDR1 reads SGHKS; CDR2 reads YYEKEE (reference sequence). The CDR3 runs to 14 residues. Losses at the gene ends were 3 bases for V and 6 bases for J; bases not matched to a gene: 7. CDR3 DNA sequence: TGTGCCAGCAGCTCCGACAGGGTGGGCGATACGCAGTATTTT. As protein: CASSSDRVGDTQYF.

V usage is TRBV6-2 or TRBV6-3 and J usage is TRBJ2-2, with D hard to call. With 5 bases removed from V and 1 base from J, the gap between germline ends came to 14 bases. Germline V gene sequence: CDR1 MNHEY, CDR2 SVGEGT. The CDR3 spans 16 residues. CDR3 loop: CASSHYGRGNTGELFF. DNA for the CDR3: TGTGCCAGCAGTCACTACGGTCGCGGGAACACCGGGGAGCTGTTTTTT.

This rearrangement joins TRBV6-1 to TRBJ2-7; TRBD2 might be the D (7 bases). V was clipped by 2 bases and J by 3 bases, with 14 bases between them. The CDR3 length is 15 residues. The germline V gene encodes CDR1 MNHNS and CDR2 SASEGT. CDR3 sequence reads: CASSEIGGVFYEQYF. For the CDR3, the DNA is TGTGCCAGCAGTGAAATAGGGGGGGTTTTCTACGAGCAGTACTTC.

This clone was found a few times. The J gene is TRBJ2-1, the V gene TRBV27, with 7 bases fitting TRBD1. V lost 3 bases, J lost 10 bases, and 9 bases stayed unmatched. Germline V gene lookup returns CDR1 MNHEY and CDR2 SMNVEV (reference sequence). The CDR3 spans 14 residues. The CDR3 DNA is TGTGCCAGCAGTTTTGGGGACAGCGTATACGAGCAGTTCTTC. This sequence encodes CASSFGDSVYEQFF.

The chain uses TRBV7-2 and TRBJ2-7; TRBD2 aligns across 7 bases. The CDR3 has 15 residues. V dropped 1 base and J dropped 2; count of bases not matched to a gene: 5. Per germline, CDR1 SGHTA and CDR2 FQGNSA. CDR3 DNA: TGTGCCAGCAGCTTAGTGGCTAGCGGACCCTACGAGCAGTACTTC. Translation: CASSLVASGPYEQYF.

The rearrangement links TRBV28 to TRBJ2-1; D is possibly TRBD1 (6 bases). Per germline, CDR1 MDHEN and CDR2 SYDVKM. Trimming removed 6 bases from V and 9 bases from J, with 12 bases in between. The CDR3 runs 12 residues. DNA for the CDR3: TGTGCCAGCAGCTACCGGACAGTTGAGCAGTTCTTC. This translates into CASSYRTVEQFF.

The rearrangement uses TRBV7-8 and TRBJ1-2, with TRBD1 identical over 8 bases. Looked up from germline, CDR1 is SGHVS and CDR2 is FQNEAQ. V lost 4 bases and J lost 0; bases outside the gene matches: 4. This CDR3 has 15 amino acids. This chain's CDR3 is CASSSTGGSNYGYTF. The CDR3 DNA is TGTGCCAGCAGCTCAACAGGGGGGTCTAACTATGGCTACACCTTC.